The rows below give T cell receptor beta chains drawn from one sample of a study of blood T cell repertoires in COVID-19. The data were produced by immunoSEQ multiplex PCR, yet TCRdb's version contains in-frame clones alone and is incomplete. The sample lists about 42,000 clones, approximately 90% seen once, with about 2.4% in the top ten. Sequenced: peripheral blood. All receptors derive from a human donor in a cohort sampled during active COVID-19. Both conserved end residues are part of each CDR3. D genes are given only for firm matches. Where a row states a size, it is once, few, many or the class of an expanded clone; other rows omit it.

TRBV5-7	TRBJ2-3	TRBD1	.	CASSSIQGAADTQYF	TGTGCCAGCAGCTCAATACAGGGGGCCGCAGATACGCAGTATTTT
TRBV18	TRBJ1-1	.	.	CASSPFDRNTEAFF	TGTGCCAGCTCACCCTTCGACAGGAACACTGAAGCTTTCTTT
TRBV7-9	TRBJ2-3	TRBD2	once	CASSTPVGRATDTQYF	TGTGCCAGCAGCACCCCGGTCGGGAGGGCGACAGATACGCAGTATTTT
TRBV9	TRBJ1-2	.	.	CASSVGTDPNYGYTF	TGTGCCAGCAGCGTAGGAACAGACCCCAACTATGGCTACACCTTC
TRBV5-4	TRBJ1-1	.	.	CASSLNQGTEAFF	TGTGCCAGCAGCTTGAACCAGGGCACTGAAGCTTTCTTT
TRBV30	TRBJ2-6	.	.	CAWGLPGGANVLTF	TGTGCCTGGGGGCTGCCGGGGGGGGCCAACGTCCTGACTTTC
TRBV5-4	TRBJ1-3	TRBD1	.	CASSLGGQHSGNTIYF	TGTGCCAGCAGCTTGGGGGGACAGCACTCTGGAAACACCATATATTTT
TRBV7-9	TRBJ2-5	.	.	CASSLQGRVQETQYF	TGTGCCAGCAGCTTACAGGGTAGGGTCCAAGAGACCCAGTACTTC
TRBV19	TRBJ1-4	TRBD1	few	CASRLWTGPEKLFF	TGTGCCAGTAGGCTCTGGACAGGTCCTGAAAAACTGTTTTTT
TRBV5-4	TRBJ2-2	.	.	CASSQTSPGELFF	TGTGCCAGCAGCCAGACTAGTCCCGGGGAGCTGTTTTTT
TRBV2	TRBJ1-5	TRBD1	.	CASSETGVGQPQHF	TGTGCCAGCAGTGAAACAGGGGTGGGTCAGCCCCAGCATTTT
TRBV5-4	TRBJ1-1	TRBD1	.	CASSQTENRGNTEAFF	TGTGCCAGCAGTCAAACGGAAAACAGGGGGAACACTGAAGCTTTCTTT
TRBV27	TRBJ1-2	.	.	CASSLSPGNFYGYTF	TGTGCCAGCAGTTTATCGCCAGGAAACTTCTATGGCTACACCTTC
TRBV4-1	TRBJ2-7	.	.	CASSQGASYEQYF	TGCGCCAGCAGCCAAGGTGCGTCCTACGAGCAGTACTTC
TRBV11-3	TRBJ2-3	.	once	CASSLGQGPFNTQYF	TGTGCCAGCAGCTTGGGGCAGGGGCCTTTTAATACGCAGTATTTT
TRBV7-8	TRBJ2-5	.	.	CASSSPHLTGYQETQYF	TGTGCCAGCAGCTCTCCCCATTTAACAGGATACCAAGAGACCCAGTACTTC
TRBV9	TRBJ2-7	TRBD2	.	CASSVDVGTSIYEQYF	TGTGCCAGCAGCGTAGATGTGGGGACTAGTATATACGAGCAGTACTTC
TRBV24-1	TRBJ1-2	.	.	CATSDPSGMWGYTF	TGTGCCACCAGTGACCCCTCAGGGATGTGGGGCTACACCTTC
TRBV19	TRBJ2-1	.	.	CASSSVGGRDEQFF	TGTGCCAGTAGTTCGGTCGGGGGTAGAGATGAGCAGTTCTTC
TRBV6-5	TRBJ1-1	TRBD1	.	CASRFDRGNTEAFF	TGTGCCAGCAGATTCGACAGGGGGAACACTGAAGCTTTCTTT
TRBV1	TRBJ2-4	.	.	CTSSQPSAKNIQYF	TGCACCAGCAGCCAACCTTCGGCCAAAAACATTCAGTACTTC
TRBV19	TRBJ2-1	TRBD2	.	CASSMGLGRNEQFF	TGTGCCAGTAGTATGGGACTAGGTAGGAATGAGCAGTTCTTC
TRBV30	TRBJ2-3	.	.	CAWTISDTQYF	TGTGCCTGGACTATCTCAGATACGCAGTATTTT
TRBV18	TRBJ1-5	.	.	CASSPAGDQPQHF	TGTGCCAGCTCACCGGCAGGTGATCAGCCCCAGCATTTT
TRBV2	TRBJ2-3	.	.	CASRGLVADTQYF	TGTGCCAGCAGGGGGCTAGTAGCCGATACGCAGTATTTT
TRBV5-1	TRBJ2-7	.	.	CASSLAPQYYEQYF	TGCGCCAGCAGCTTGGCCCCACAGTACTACGAGCAGTACTTC
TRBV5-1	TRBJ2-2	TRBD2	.	CASSSSGTSGGPWAGTGELFF	TGCGCCAGCAGTTCCTCCGGGACTAGCGGGGGGCCCTGGGCTGGTACCGGGGAGCTGTTTTTT
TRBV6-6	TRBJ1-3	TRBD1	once	CAAGQSLSGNTIYF	TGTGCCGCGGGACAGTCTCTTTCTGGAAACACCATATATTTT
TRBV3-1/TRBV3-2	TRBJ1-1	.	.	CASSQTGLGAFF	TGTGCCAGCAGCCAGACAGGCTTGGGGGCTTTCTTT
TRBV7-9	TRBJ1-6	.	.	CASSSADIGSPLHF	TGTGCCAGCAGTTCGGCCGACATCGGATCACCCCTCCACTTT
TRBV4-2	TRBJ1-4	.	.	CASSHGGGGEKLFF	TGTGCCAGCAGCCATGGCGGGGGAGGCGAAAAACTGTTTTTT
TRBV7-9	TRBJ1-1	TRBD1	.	CASSPTGAGTEAFF	TGTGCCAGCAGCCCGACAGGGGCCGGTACTGAAGCTTTCTTT
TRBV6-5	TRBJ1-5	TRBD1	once	CASTGNTGGTQPQHF	TGTGCCAGCACGGGGAACACAGGGGGCACTCAGCCCCAGCATTTT
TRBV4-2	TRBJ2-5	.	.	CASSPRREETQYF	TGTGCCAGCAGCCCCCGGAGGGAAGAGACCCAGTACTTC
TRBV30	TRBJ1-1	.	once	CAWSVRWSGNEGMNTEAFF	TGTGCCTGGAGTGTAAGGTGGTCGGGGAACGAGGGCATGAACACTGAAGCTTTCTTT
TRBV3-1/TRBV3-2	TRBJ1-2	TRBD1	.	CASSPTGGYGYTF	TGTGCCAGCAGCCCGACAGGGGGCTATGGCTACACCTTC
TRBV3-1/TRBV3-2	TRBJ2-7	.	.	CASTHSGSSYEQYF	TGTGCCAGCACCCACAGCGGGTCCTCCTACGAGCAGTACTTC
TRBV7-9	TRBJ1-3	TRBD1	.	CASSARQGFSGNTIYF	TGTGCCAGCAGCGCTCGACAGGGTTTCTCTGGAAACACCATATATTTT
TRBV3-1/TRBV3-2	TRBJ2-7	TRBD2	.	CASSQRLAGSYEQYF	TGTGCCAGCAGCCAACGCCTAGCGGGGTCCTACGAGCAGTACTTC
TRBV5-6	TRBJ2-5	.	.	CASRLTGDLPETQYF	TGTGCCAGCAGACTTACGGGGGACCTTCCGGAGACCCAGTACTTC
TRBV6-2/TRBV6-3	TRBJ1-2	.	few	CASSYSRRNYGYTF	TGTGCCAGCAGTTACTCGAGGCGGAACTATGGCTACACCTTC
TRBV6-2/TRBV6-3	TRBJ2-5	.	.	CASSLLGAGETQYF	TGTGCCAGCAGTTTGTTGGGGGCGGGTGAGACCCAGTACTTC
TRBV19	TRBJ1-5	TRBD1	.	CASSPQGVGQPQHF	TGTGCCAGTAGTCCCCAGGGGGTAGGGCAGCCCCAGCATTTT
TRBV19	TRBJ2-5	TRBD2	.	CASSSRSGLAGGTQYF	TGTGCCAGTAGCTCCCGGTCGGGACTAGCGGGGGGGACCCAGTACTTC
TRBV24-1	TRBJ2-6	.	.	CATSATGANVLTF	TGTGCCACCAGTGCAACTGGGGCCAACGTCCTGACTTTC